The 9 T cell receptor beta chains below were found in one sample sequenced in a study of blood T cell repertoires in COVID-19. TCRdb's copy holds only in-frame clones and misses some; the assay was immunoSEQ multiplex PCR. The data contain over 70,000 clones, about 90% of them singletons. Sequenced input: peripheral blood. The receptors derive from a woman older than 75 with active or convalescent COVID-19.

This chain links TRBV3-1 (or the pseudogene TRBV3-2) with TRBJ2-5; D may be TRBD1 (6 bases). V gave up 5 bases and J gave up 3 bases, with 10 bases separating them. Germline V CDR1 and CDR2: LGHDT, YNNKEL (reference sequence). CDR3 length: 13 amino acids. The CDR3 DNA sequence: TGTGCCAGCAGCTACAGGGTTGAAGAGACCCAGTACTTC. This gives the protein CASSYRVEETQYF.

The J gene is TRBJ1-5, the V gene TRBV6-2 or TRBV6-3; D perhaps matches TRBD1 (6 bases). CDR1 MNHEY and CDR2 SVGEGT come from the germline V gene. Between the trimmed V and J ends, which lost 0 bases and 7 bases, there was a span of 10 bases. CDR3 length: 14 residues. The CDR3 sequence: CASSYSRGAQPQHF. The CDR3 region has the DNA TGTGCCAGCAGTTACTCTCGGGGGGCACAGCCCCAGCATTTT.

CDR3: CASSYQGLAGKTQYF. The CDR3 nucleotides read TGTGCCAGCAGTTACCAGGGGCTAGCGGGAAAGACCCAGTACTTC. The chain recombines TRBV6-2 or TRBV6-3 with TRBJ2-5, with 9 nucleotides matching TRBD2. Losses at the gene ends were 2 bases for V and 6 bases for J; bases not matched to a gene: 7. This CDR3 is 15 amino acids long. Germline V gives CDR1 MNHEY, CDR2 SVGEGT.

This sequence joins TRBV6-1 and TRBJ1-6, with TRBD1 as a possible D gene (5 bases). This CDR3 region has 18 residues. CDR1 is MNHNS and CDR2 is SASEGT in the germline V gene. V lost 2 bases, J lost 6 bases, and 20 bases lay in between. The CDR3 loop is CASSENLPPAGPNSPLHF. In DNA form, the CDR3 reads TGTGCCAGCAGTGAAAACCTACCTCCGGCAGGGCCTAATTCACCCCTCCACTTT.

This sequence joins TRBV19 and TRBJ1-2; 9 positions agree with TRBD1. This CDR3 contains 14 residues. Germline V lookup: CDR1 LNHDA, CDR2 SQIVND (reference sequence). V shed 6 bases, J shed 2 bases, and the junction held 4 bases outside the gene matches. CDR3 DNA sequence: TGTGCCAGTAGGACCGGACAGGGGAACTATGGCTACACCTTC. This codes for CASRTGQGNYGYTF.

CDR3 sequence: CASSYASGLASPYEQYF. The CDR3 coding sequence is TGTGCCAGCAGCTATGCTTCAGGCTTAGCGAGCCCTTACGAGCAGTACTTC. This chain connects TRBV7-2 to TRBJ2-7, with TRBD2 as a possible D gene (5 bases). V dropped 4 bases and J dropped 4 bases, with 23 bases sitting between them. The CDR3 runs 17 residues. Germline lookup yields CDR1 SGHTA and CDR2 FQGNSA.

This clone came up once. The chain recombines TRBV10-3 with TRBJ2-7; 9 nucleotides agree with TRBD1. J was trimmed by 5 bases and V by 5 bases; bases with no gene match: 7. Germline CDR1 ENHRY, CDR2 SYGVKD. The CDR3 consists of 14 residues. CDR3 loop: CAISPQGAPHEQYF. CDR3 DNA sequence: TGTGCCATCAGTCCACAGGGGGCGCCGCACGAGCAGTACTTC.

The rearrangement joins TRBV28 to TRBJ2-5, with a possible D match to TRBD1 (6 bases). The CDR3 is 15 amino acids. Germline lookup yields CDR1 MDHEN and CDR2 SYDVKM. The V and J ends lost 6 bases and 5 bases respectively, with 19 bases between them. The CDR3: CASRPGNRAGETQYF. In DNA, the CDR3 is TGTGCCAGCAGACCCGGGAACAGGGCGGGCGAGACCCAGTACTTC.

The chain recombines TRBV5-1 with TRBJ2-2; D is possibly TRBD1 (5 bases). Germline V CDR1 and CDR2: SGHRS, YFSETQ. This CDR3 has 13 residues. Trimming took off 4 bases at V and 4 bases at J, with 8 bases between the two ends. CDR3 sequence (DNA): TGCGCCAGCAGCCCCCAGGGCACCGGGGAGCTGTTTTTT. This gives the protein CASSPQGTGELFF. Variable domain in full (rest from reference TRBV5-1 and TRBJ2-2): KAGVTQTPRYLIKTRGQQVTLSCSPISGHRSVSWYQQTPGQGLQFLFEYFSETQRNKGNFPGRFSGRQFSNSRSEMNVSTLELGDSALYLCASSPQGTGELFFGEGSRLTVL.